Listed below are T cell receptor beta chains from one sample, sequenced in a study of blood T cell repertoires in COVID-19. Clones were sequenced by immunoSEQ multiplex PCR, and TCRdb holds only the in-frame ones, with some missing. Of about 310,000 clones listed, around 89% are singletons. The sequenced material came from PBMCs or T cells enriched from blood (not recorded which). All receptors come from a woman aged 40 to 49 who had recovered from COVID-19. Each CDR3 is given with its conserved first and last residue. A D gene is named only where the DNA matches it firmly. The size of a clone is reported for some rows only, either as once, few or many, or as a class for expanded clones.

>few|17|TRBV2|TRBD1|TRBJ2-6
TGTGCCAGCAGACAGGGGCCCCGCGGTTCTGGGGCCAACGTCCTGACTTTC
CASRQGPRGSGANVLTF
>-|13|TRBV18|-|TRBJ1-5
TGTGCCAGCTCACCGGGCAGCAATCAGCCCCAGCATTTT
CASSPGSNQPQHF
>-|15|TRBV3-1/TRBV3-2|-|TRBJ2-3
TGTGCCAGCAGCCCCTCCCAACTACAGGGAGATACGCAGTATTTT
CASSPSQLQGDTQYF
>-|15|TRBV3-1/TRBV3-2|-|TRBJ2-5
TGTGCCAGCAGCGCCGGGACACGATCATGGGAGACCCAGTACTTC
CASSAGTRSWETQYF
>-|14|TRBV28|-|TRBJ2-6
TGTGCCAGCAGTTACAGCTCTGGGGCCAACGTCCTGACTTTC
CASSYSSGANVLTF
>-|14|TRBV28|TRBD1|TRBJ1-5
TGTGCCAGCAGTTCGACAGGGGACAATCAGCCCCAGCATTTT
CASSSTGDNQPQHF
>-|13|TRBV11-1|-|TRBJ2-5
TGTGCCAGCAGCTTAGAAGGGGGACAGACCCAGTACTTC
CASSLEGGQTQYF
>-|17|TRBV5-6|TRBD2|TRBJ2-2
TGTGCCAGCAGCCGATCCGAACTAGCGTCTCTCCCCGGGGAGCTGTTTTTT
CASSRSELASLPGELFF
>-|12|TRBV24-1|TRBD1|TRBJ2-1
TGTGCCACCAGCAGGGACAGGGACGAGCAGTTCTTC
CATSRDRDEQFF
>-|14|TRBV18|-|TRBJ1-1
TGTGCCAGCTCACCACAGGGGGGGGACACTGAAGCTTTCTTT
CASSPQGGDTEAFF
>once|17|TRBV24-1|TRBD1|TRBJ1-1
TGTGCCACCATGAAACGGGACAGAAGAAAGTTGAACACTGAAGCTTTCTTT
CATMKRDRRKLNTEAFF
>-|13|TRBV7-9|-|TRBJ2-5
TGTGCCAGCAGCTCCCTACCCAGGGAGACCCAGTACTTC
CASSSLPRETQYF
>medium-sized|15|TRBV2|TRBD1|TRBJ2-7
TGTGCCAGCAGTCCAGCGGACAGGCTCTCCTACGAGCAGTACTTC
CASSPADRLSYEQYF
>-|18|TRBV21-1|-|TRBJ2-2
TGTGCCAGCAGCAAAACCCAGCGGGGGGGACGACCGTCGGGGGAGCTGTTTTTT
CASSKTQRGGRPSGELFF
>-|18|TRBV2|TRBD2|TRBJ2-4
TGTGCCAGCAGTCCCTTAGATCCCGGACTAGCGGGGCGCCTGTTTCAGTACTTC
CASSPLDPGLAGRLFQYF
>-|12|TRBV6-2/TRBV6-3|-|TRBJ2-1
TGTGCCAGCAGTCTCCAGGGTCATGAGCAGTTCTTC
CASSLQGHEQFF
>-|15|TRBV4-3|-|TRBJ2-7
TGCGCCAGCAGCCAAGATTGGGGGGATCGGAACGAGCAGTACTTC
CASSQDWGDRNEQYF
>-|13|TRBV12-3/TRBV12-4|TRBD2|TRBJ2-5
TGTGCCAGCAGTTTAGGGACTAGCGGGAATCGGTACTTC
CASSLGTSGNRYF
>-|15|TRBV2|-|TRBJ2-3
TGTGCCAGCAGTTACAGGGAGGGGAGCACAGATACGCAGTATTTT
CASSYREGSTDTQYF
>-|14|TRBV9|-|TRBJ1-6
TGTGCCAGCAGCCCACTATCGGGTGATTCACCCCTCCACTTT
CASSPLSGDSPLHF
>once|13|TRBV12-3/TRBV12-4|-|TRBJ1-2
TGTGCCAGCAGTTTTGGGGTAGGGGGTGGCTACACCTTC
CASSFGVGGGYTF
>-|13|TRBV2|-|TRBJ1-6
TGTGCCAGCAGGGCAGGGGTGAGGTCACCCCTCCACTTT
CASRAGVRSPLHF
>-|12|TRBV29-1|TRBD2|TRBJ2-1
TGCAGCGTTACTAGCGGGAGCTATGAGCAGTTCTTC
CSVTSGSYEQFF
>-|12|TRBV5-6|-|TRBJ2-7
TGTGCCAGCAGCTCATTGCGGCTCGAGCAGTACTTC
CASSSLRLEQYF
>-|12|TRBV10-3|-|TRBJ1-6
TGTGCCACCAGGGGCTTGGATTCACCCCTCCACTTT
CATRGLDSPLHF
>-|13|TRBV7-7|TRBD2|TRBJ2-1
TGTGCTGTTGGGACTAGCGGTTTTAATGAGCAGTTCTTC
CAVGTSGFNEQFF
>once|16|TRBV7-7|TRBD2|TRBJ2-5
TGTGCTAGCAGCCCTGGACTAGCGGGAGGGGAAGAGACCCAGTACTTC
CASSPGLAGGEETQYF
>-|14|TRBV27|-|TRBJ2-1
TGTGCCAGCAGTTTAGTGCCTAGCTGGGATGAGCAGTTCTTC
CASSLVPSWDEQFF
>-|13|TRBV7-2|TRBD1|TRBJ2-7
TGTGCCAGCAGTTACAGGGGGGCCTACGAGCAGTACTTC
CASSYRGAYEQYF
>-|17|TRBV7-9|-|TRBJ1-6
TGTGCCAGCAGCTTTACAGGTCCGAGCTCCTATAATTCACCCCTCCACTTT
CASSFTGPSSYNSPLHF
>-|16|TRBV18|-|TRBJ1-5
TGTGCCAGCTCACCCCTAAAGGCAGGCGGCAATCAGCCCCAGCATTTT
CASSPLKAGGNQPQHF
>-|14|TRBV6-4|-|TRBJ2-2
TGTGCCAGCAGTGAAGTGAGATTCGCCGGGGAGCTGTTTTTT
CASSEVRFAGELFF
>-|12|TRBV11-3|-|TRBJ2-2
TGTGCCAGCGAGGGTGGGACCGGGGAGCTGTTTTTT
CASEGGTGELFF
>-|15|TRBV9|TRBD2|TRBJ2-1
TGTGCCAGCAGCGTATCAAGCGGGAGGGCCAATGAGCAGTTCTTC
CASSVSSGRANEQFF
>-|14|TRBV11-2|-|TRBJ2-3
TGTGCCAGCAGTACCACTAGGAGCACAGATACGCAGTATTTT
CASSTTRSTDTQYF
>-|15|TRBV3-1/TRBV3-2|-|TRBJ1-1
TGTGCCAGCAGCCAAGAAAGCGAGGGCTTCACTGAAGCTTTCTTT
CASSQESEGFTEAFF
>-|15|TRBV27|TRBD2|TRBJ2-7
TGTGCCAGCAGTTTAGGTGGGAGGGCCCTTGACGAGCAGTACTTC
CASSLGGRALDEQYF
>-|12|TRBV2|-|TRBJ1-2
TGTGCCAGCAGAGCCGGGGGTATCGGCTACACCTTC
CASRAGGIGYTF
>-|16|TRBV9|-|TRBJ2-5
TGTGCCAGCAGCGTAGTACCCAGGGCGTCGGAAGAGACCCAGTACTTC
CASSVVPRASEETQYF
>-|12|TRBV12-3/TRBV12-4|-|TRBJ1-1
TGTGCCAGCAGTTTCCGGGAGGCTGAAGCTTTCTTT
CASSFREAEAFF
>many|15|TRBV6-5|TRBD2|TRBJ2-1
TGTGCCAGCAGTTATTGGGCGGGGGCCTACAATGAGCAGTTCTTC
CASSYWAGAYNEQFF
>-|17|TRBV18|-|TRBJ2-1
TGTGCCAGCTCACCACCGGGACACCTTGGGACCTACAATGAGCAGTTCTTC
CASSPPGHLGTYNEQFF
>-|15|TRBV27|-|TRBJ1-6
TGTGCCAGCAGTGCGAAGATAGGGGGTAATTCACCCCTCCACTTT
CASSAKIGGNSPLHF
>-|15|TRBV29-1|TRBD1|TRBJ2-1
TGCAGCGTCCACGGGTGGGCAGGGGGTAGTTATGAGCAGTTCTTC
CSVHGWAGGSYEQFF
>-|16|TRBV11-3|TRBD2|TRBJ2-7
TGTGCCAGCAGCTTAGAAACGGGAGGGCCCCTTTACGAGCAGTACTTC
CASSLETGGPLYEQYF